The 30 T cell receptor beta chains below come from one sample, sequenced in a study of shared clonotypes between healthy human individuals. Clones were sequenced by immunoSEQ multiplex PCR, and TCRdb holds only the in-frame ones, with some missing. The repertoire has roughly 2.5 million clones, roughly nine tenths of them found once; the top ten carry over 0.12%. What was sequenced was naive CD4+ T cells sorted from blood. Subset of the sample: CD45RA+ positively selected. All receptors come from a young man in good health.

This clone was seen a few times. This CDR3 is also generated by other DNA sequences in the sample. As DNA, the CDR3 is TGTGCCAGCTCACCAGGGTCCACTGAAGCTTTCTTT. Translation gives CASSPGSTEAFF. This chain joins TRBV18 and TRBJ1-1; no firm D call. CDR3 length: 12 residues. V lost 2 bases to trimming and J lost 4 bases, with 5 bases between them. The germline CDR1 and CDR2 sequences are KGHSH and LQKENI.

The table lists this clone with a count of one. This chain joins TRBV27 and TRBJ2-2, with D perhaps assigned TRBD1 or TRBD2 (5 bases each). CDR1 is MNHEY and CDR2 is SMNVEV in the germline V gene (reference sequence). CDR3 length equals 18 residues. Trimming cost V 4 bases and J 5 bases, with 23 bases left between them. CDR3 in amino acids: CASSSVRASPEGTGELFF. CDR3 nucleotides: TGTGCCAGCAGTTCAGTTCGAGCGTCTCCCGAGGGGACCGGGGAGCTGTTTTTT.

This rearrangement joins TRBV12-1 to TRBJ2-3; TRBD2, the D gene given by the table, was not confirmed from the DNA. TRBV12-1 counts as a pseudogene. The CDR3 spans 12 residues. CDR3 loop: CANNFSTGTQYF. CDR3 bases: TGTGCCAACAACTTCAGCACGGGTACGCAGTATTTT.

The chain carries TRBV5-6 and TRBJ2-7, with TRBD1 matching 8 bases. Germline loops: CDR1 SGHDT, CDR2 YYEEEE. The CDR3 covers 13 residues. The ends lost 4 bases at V and 5 bases at J; junction bases unmatched: 5. The CDR3 DNA is TGTGCCAGCAGCCGGACAGGGATCAACGAGCAGTACTTC. It codes for CASSRTGINEQYF.

The rearrangement joins TRBV19 to TRBJ2-5, with TRBD2 as a possible D gene (5 bases). V lost 4 bases to trimming and J lost 1 base, with 10 bases between them. Germline V gives CDR1 LNHDA, CDR2 SQIVND (reference sequence). The CDR3 contains 14 residues. The CDR3 sequence is CASSKVGVQETQYF. The CDR3 DNA is TGTGCCAGTAGTAAGGTGGGAGTCCAAGAGACCCAGTACTTC.

This chain connects TRBV27 to TRBJ2-7; D possibly corresponds to TRBD2 (6 bases). The CDR3 contains 14 residues. V was cut by 2 bases and J by 5 bases, with 13 bases left in between. Germline-derived CDR1 and CDR2 are MNHEY and SMNVEV (reference sequence). The CDR3 DNA follows: TGTGCCAGCAGTTTAAATGGAGGGGCCAACGAGCAGTACTTC. Translated: CASSLNGGANEQYF.

The chain carries TRBV19 and TRBJ2-6, with D tentatively TRBD1 (6 bases). Germline V gene sequence: CDR1 LNHDA, CDR2 SQIVND (reference sequence). Trimming took off 3 bases at V and 3 bases at J, with 9 bases between the two ends. This CDR3 has 15 amino acids. In DNA form, the CDR3 reads TGTGCCAGTAGTATTAAGGGGGTTGGGGCCAACGTCCTGACTTTC. This encodes CASSIKGVGANVLTF.

The chain is built from TRBV28 and TRBJ1-5; no firm D call. CDR3 length: 14 amino acids. Trimming pared 7 bases from V and 0 bases from J, leaving 10 bases between. In germline, CDR1 is MDHEN, CDR2 SYDVKM. The CDR3 nucleotides are TGTGCCAGCAAAAACCAAGGTAGCAATCAGCCCCAGCATTTT. Translating it yields CASKNQGSNQPQHF.

This clone showed up just once. V and J are TRBV7-9 and TRBJ1-2; D unresolved. Trimming removed 7 bases at V and 0 bases at J, with 12 bases between. Germline lookup yields CDR1 SEHNR and CDR2 FQNEAQ (reference sequence). The CDR3 covers 14 residues. The CDR3 reads CASNPREPNYGYTF. DNA of the CDR3: TGTGCCAGCAACCCGCGTGAACCTAACTATGGCTACACCTTC.

The J gene is TRBJ1-5, the V gene TRBV30; the D is unclear. V dropped 2 bases and J dropped 2 bases, with 7 bases sitting between them. This CDR3 spans 13 amino acids. Germline CDR1 GTSNPN, CDR2 SVGIG (reference sequence). The CDR3 nucleotides are TGTGCCTGGAGTACGGCAGGCAATCAGCCCCAGCATTTT. Amino acid sequence: CAWSTAGNQPQHF. The whole variable domain, filled in from reference TRBV30 and TRBJ1-5, reads SQTIHQWPATLVQPVGSPLSLECTVEGTSNPNLYWYRQAAGRGLQLLFYSVGIGQISSEVPQNLSASRPQDRQFILSSKKLLLSDSGFYLCAWSTAGNQPQHFGDGTRLSIL.

The rearrangement links TRBV11-2 to TRBJ2-2; D gene unclear. CDR1 is SGHAT, CDR2 FQNNGV, per germline. This CDR3 is built from 17 residues. V was pared by 0 bases and J by 0 bases, with 11 bases between. In DNA form, the CDR3 reads TGTGCCAGCAGCTTAGATACCCGGTTTCCGAACACCGGGGAGCTGTTTTTT. Its translation is CASSLDTRFPNTGELFF.

The V gene is TRBV7-9, the J gene TRBJ2-3; D is perhaps TRBD2 (5 bases). V was trimmed by 5 bases and J by 2 bases, leaving 20 bases between them. There are 17 residues in the CDR3. Germline CDR1 is SEHNR and CDR2 is FQNEAQ (reference sequence). CDR3 DNA: TGTGCCAGCAGCCTGGCGGGTCTAACGGCCCACACAGATACGCAGTATTTT. Amino acid sequence: CASSLAGLTAHTDTQYF.

This clone occurred once. The genes are TRBV9 and TRBJ2-1; the D gene is possibly TRBD2 (5 bases). The length of the CDR3 is 14 residues. Germline CDR1 SGDLS, CDR2 YYNGEE. The V end was cut by 2 bases, the J end by 7 bases, with 13 bases between. The CDR3 reads CASSVGAVGNEQFF. Written as DNA, the CDR3 is TGTGCCAGCAGCGTGGGAGCGGTGGGGAATGAGCAGTTCTTC.

Only one count was recorded for this clone. The genes are TRBV28 and TRBJ1-2, with TRBD1 as a possible D gene (5 bases). The germline V gene has CDR1 MDHEN and CDR2 SYDVKM. Trimming stripped 6 bases from V and 4 bases from J, with 12 bases between. This CDR3 has 13 amino acids. DNA of the CDR3: TGTGCCAGCAGCTCGGGACTCCGCTATGGCTACACCTTC. This encodes CASSSGLRYGYTF.

This chain joins TRBV11-2 and TRBJ2-6; either TRBD1 or TRBD2 may fit D (5 bases each). The germline V gene has CDR1 SGHAT and CDR2 FQNNGV. Trimming removed 2 bases at V and 0 bases at J, with 14 bases between. The CDR3 runs to 18 residues. The CDR3 loop reads CASSLSPRGVSGANVLTF. CDR3 DNA: TGTGCCAGCAGCTTATCCCCCAGAGGGGTCTCTGGGGCCAACGTCCTGACTTTC.

The genes are TRBV10-3 and TRBJ2-3; TRBD1 agrees at 7 bases. The V and J ends lost 0 bases and 0 bases, in that order; junction bases with no gene match: 0. Germline V gives CDR1 ENHRY, CDR2 SYGVKD. The CDR3 contains 15 residues. The CDR3 DNA sequence: TGTGCCATCAGTGAGTCGGGACAGAGCACAGATACGCAGTATTTT. Its protein product is CAISESGQSTDTQYF.

A single count supports this clone. The V and J genes are TRBV7-6 and TRBJ1-1, with D unclear. The germline CDR1 and CDR2 sequences are SGHVS and FNYEAQ. This CDR3 spans 14 amino acids. V dropped 6 bases and J dropped 0 bases, with 11 bases sitting between them. This chain's CDR3 is CASSQRGVNTEAFF. CDR3 nucleotide sequence: TGTGCCAGCAGTCAGCGCGGGGTGAACACTGAAGCTTTCTTT.

The chain joins TRBV19 to TRBJ1-3; TRBD1 matches 8 bases. This CDR3 is built from 16 residues. With 5 bases clipped from V and 0 bases from J, the junction kept 6 bases outside the gene matches. Germline CDR1 reads LNHDA; CDR2 reads SQIVND (reference sequence). The CDR3 loop reads CASSATGDPSGNTIYF. The CDR3 DNA is TGTGCCAGTAGTGCGACAGGGGACCCCTCTGGAAACACCATATATTTT.

The V and J genes are TRBV28 and TRBJ1-2; TRBD1 might be the D (5 bases). This CDR3 contains 12 residues. V lost 3 bases and J 7 bases, leaving 9 bases between the germline ends. Per the germline V gene, CDR1 is MDHEN and CDR2 is SYDVKM. CDR3 in amino acids: CASSLVGTGYTF. The CDR3 DNA sequence: TGTGCCAGCAGTTTGGTAGGGACTGGCTACACCTTC.

The gene calls are TRBV19 and TRBJ1-1, with a tentative D call TRBD1 (5 bases). This CDR3 is built from 12 residues. V dropped 0 bases and J dropped 11 bases, with 10 bases sitting between them. Germline assignment: CDR1 LNHDA and CDR2 SQIVND (reference sequence). The CDR3 reads CASSIDRVSAFF. Here the CDR3 DNA reads TGTGCCAGTAGTATAGACAGGGTCTCCGCTTTCTTT.

This rearrangement joins TRBV28 to TRBJ2-7, with 8 bases fitting TRBD1. The CDR3 totals 15 residues. The ends lost 4 bases at V and 2 bases at J; junction bases unmatched: 7. Germline V gene data show CDR1 as MDHEN and CDR2 as SYDVKM. The CDR3 nucleotides are TGTGCCAGCAGTTCCTCGACAGGGGCCACCTACGAGCAGTACTTC. Protein sequence: CASSSSTGATYEQYF.

This chain joins TRBV6-5 and TRBJ2-1; 7 bases fit TRBD1. This CDR3 spans 15 amino acids. V lost 5 bases and J lost 2; bases outside the gene matches: 6. In germline, CDR1 is MNHEY, CDR2 SVGAGI. The CDR3 is CASSPQGETYNEQFF. CDR3 coding DNA: TGTGCCAGCAGTCCTCAGGGGGAGACCTACAATGAGCAGTTCTTC.

On this clone itself: Other DNA sequences within the sample encode an identical CDR3. V usage is TRBV29-1 and J usage is TRBJ2-5, with D possibly matching TRBD2 (5 bases). The CDR3 totals 13 residues. The germline V gene has CDR1 SQVTM and CDR2 ANQGSEA. V was shortened by 1 base and J by 2 bases, with 8 bases between the two germline ends. CDR3 sequence (DNA): TGCAGCGTTGAAGGGAGGCTTCAAGAGACCCAGTACTTC. It translates to CSVEGRLQETQYF.

The chain has TRBV11-2 and TRBJ2-2; D remains ambiguous. This CDR3 region has 13 residues. Germline V gives CDR1 SGHAT, CDR2 FQNNGV. The germline V and J ends were trimmed by 2 bases and 5 bases, with 6 bases remaining between them. In DNA, the CDR3 is TGTGCCAGCAGCTTACAGGAGACCGGGGAGCTGTTTTTT. It translates to CASSLQETGELFF. The entire variable domain, with the rest obtained from reference TRBV11-2 and TRBJ2-2, is as follows: EAGVAQSPRYKIIEKRQSVAFWCNPISGHATLYWYQQILGQGPKLLIQFQNNGVVDDSQLPKDRFSAERLKGVDSTLKIQPAKLEDSAVYLCASSLQETGELFFGEGSRLTVL.

The chain combines TRBV11-2 with TRBJ2-5, with 10 bases matching TRBD2. The ends lost 0 bases at V and 6 bases at J; junction bases unmatched: 10. CDR3 length: 17 residues. Germline V gives CDR1 SGHAT, CDR2 FQNNGV. The DNA of the CDR3 is TGTGCCAGCAGCTTAGATCCTGCGACTAGCGGGTTCCAGACCCAGTACTTC. As protein: CASSLDPATSGFQTQYF.

This chain joins TRBV2 and TRBJ2-3, with 7 bases aligning to TRBD1. Germline V lookup: CDR1 SNHLY, CDR2 FYNNEI. The CDR3 has 15 amino acids. The ends lost 6 bases at V and 0 bases at J; junction bases unmatched: 6. The DNA for the CDR3 is TGTGCCAGCAGACTCCGGGACAGTAGCACAGATACGCAGTATTTT. Translating it yields CASRLRDSSTDTQYF. Complete variable domain (other parts from reference TRBV2 and TRBJ2-3): EPEVTQTPSHQVTQMGQEVILRCVPISNHLYFYWYRQILGQKVEFLVSFYNNEISEKSEIFDDQFSVERPDGSNFTLKIRSTKLEDSAMYFCASRLRDSSTDTQYFGPGTRLTVL.

The chain has TRBV2 and TRBJ2-3, with D unresolved. The CDR3 totals 14 residues. In germline, CDR1 is SNHLY, CDR2 FYNNEI. Trimming left V 5 bases short and J 0 bases short, with 9 bases between. The CDR3 bases are TGTGCCAGCAGTCGGGCCAAGAGCACAGATACGCAGTATTTT. This gives the protein CASSRAKSTDTQYF.

The rearrangement joins TRBV2 to TRBJ2-5, with unresolved D. In germline, CDR1 is SNHLY, CDR2 FYNNEI. The V end was cut by 10 bases, the J end by 2 bases, with 17 bases between. This CDR3 comprises 14 residues. CDR3 DNA: TGTGCCACCGGAATGTGGGTCCGACAAGAGACCCAGTACTTC. Encoded protein: CATGMWVRQETQYF.

On this clone itself: Other DNA sequences of this sample code for an identical CDR3. The genes are TRBV7-2 and TRBJ2-7; unclear D gene. The CDR3 extends over 12 amino acids. With 3 bases removed from V and 6 bases from J, the gap between germline ends came to 9 bases. CDR1 SGHTA and CDR2 FQGNSA come from the germline V gene. CDR3 in amino acids: CASSFGLGEQYF. For the CDR3, the DNA is TGTGCCAGCAGCTTCGGCCTCGGCGAGCAGTACTTC. Together with reference TRBV7-2 and TRBJ2-7, the CDR3 gives the full variable domain: GAGVSQSPSNKVTEKGKDVELRCDPISGHTALYWYRQSLGQGLEFLIYFQGNSAPDKSGLPSDRFSAERTGGSVSTLTIQRTQQEDSAVYLCASSFGLGEQYFGPGTRLTVT.

Details on this clone: Other nucleotide sequences in the sample specify the same CDR3. The chain uses TRBV7-9 and TRBJ2-3; D not certain. Looked up from germline, CDR1 is SEHNR and CDR2 is FQNEAQ (reference sequence). The ends were cut back, 1 base at V and 0 bases at J, with 5 bases in the middle. The CDR3 runs to 14 residues. For the CDR3, the DNA is TGTGCCAGCAGCTTAGTGGACAGCACAGATACGCAGTATTTT. This encodes CASSLVDSTDTQYF.